The present entry profiles one T cell receptor beta chain with its context. The sample comes from a study of blood T cell repertoires in COVID-19. Study details: The United States, Italy and Spain provided the acute and convalescent COVID-19 samples. PBMCs, B-cell-depleted T cells, or T cells were the source of the cDNA or gDNA that made up the material.

Per the study methods: Amplification of reference gene primers provided the estimated nucleated cell counts. TCRdb keeps only in-frame clones here, not all; method: immunoSEQ multiplex PCR. V and J calls and clone size are given by that table; D and trimming were obtained from the DNA. The repertoire holds tens of thousands of clones, with approximately 88% as singletons. There are 15 residues in the CDR3. The ends were cut back, 1 base at V and 3 bases at J, with 13 bases in the middle. CDR1 is SGHTA and CDR2 is FQGNSA in the germline V gene. The sequence derives from a man under 40 with COVID-19, enrolled during active disease. The rearrangement joins TRBV7-2 to TRBJ2-7, with D possibly being TRBD2 (6 bases). The sample taken for sequencing was peripheral blood. The CDR3 nucleotides read TGTGCCAGCAGCTTAGGTTGGGCGGGGCTCTACGAGCAGTACTTC. Protein: CASSLGWAGLYEQYF.